The 15 T cell receptor beta chains in this list originate from one sample, sequenced in a study of blood T cell repertoires in COVID-19 (dated by TCRdb to the early 2020s). Library preparation was by the immunoSEQ multiplex PCR assay. This immuneACCESS table, as held by TCRdb, lists in-frame sequences with V and J called but not all clones. Of the missing ones, under half trace to an unresolved V gene in checked studies; the others have no known cause. Here the sample has 240,000 or so clones; around three quarters occur a single time. The biggest ten clones account for around 3.4% of the sample. The source material was peripheral blood. All receptors come from an elderly woman with acute or convalescent COVID-19.

This clone occurred a few times. The chain combines TRBV10-3 with TRBJ2-3; 14 bases are a match to TRBD2. Trimming removed 6 bases from V and 6 bases from J; junction bases left unmatched: 2. The germline V gene has CDR1 ENHRY and CDR2 SYGVKD. CDR3 length equals 14 residues. CDR3 DNA: TGTGCCATCAGGGGGACTAGCGGGGGTGATACGCAGTATTTT. Protein sequence: CAIRGTSGGDTQYF.

The rearrangement links TRBV5-1 to TRBJ1-1; D gene uncertain. CDR1 and CDR2 from the germline V gene are SGHRS and YFSETQ. V lost 4 bases and J 1 base, leaving 17 bases between the germline ends. The CDR3 has 16 residues. CDR3 nucleotides: TGCGCCAGCAGCCTGATTCCCTCAACGGGGAACACTGAAGCTTTCTTT. Protein product: CASSLIPSTGNTEAFF.

The chain couples TRBV6-5 to TRBJ1-4; D not resolved. V was shortened by 6 bases and J by 7 bases, with 15 bases between the two germline ends. The germline V gene encodes CDR1 MNHEY and CDR2 SVGAGI. The CDR3 runs 14 residues. CDR3 DNA sequence: TGTGCCAGCAGGAGGACCCATGGGAGTGAAAAACTGTTTTTT. This codes for CASRRTHGSEKLFF.

This clone came up a few times. CDR3 loop: CASIRQGTGNTIYF. CDR3 DNA: TGTGCCAGCATCCGACAGGGAACTGGAAACACCATATATTTT. The chain has TRBV28 and TRBJ1-3, with 7 bases that match TRBD1. CDR1 is MDHEN, CDR2 SYDVKM, per germline. The length of the CDR3 is 14 residues. J was trimmed by 2 bases and V by 7 bases; bases with no gene match: 5.

V is TRBV28 and J is TRBJ1-2; TRBD1 agrees at 10 bases. The CDR3 consists of 16 residues. Germline V lookup: CDR1 MDHEN, CDR2 SYDVKM. V lost 3 bases to trimming and J lost 2 bases; unmatched junction nucleotides: 6. The CDR3 region has the DNA TGTGCCAGCAGTTTTCCCGGGACAGGGGTAAACTATGGCTACACCTTC. Translated: CASSFPGTGVNYGYTF.

The V gene is TRBV5-1, the J gene TRBJ1-1; possibly TRBD1 for D (6 bases). This CDR3 region has 15 residues. Germline CDR1 SGHRS, CDR2 YFSETQ. The V end was cut by 0 bases, the J end by 1 base, with 10 bases between. The DNA for the CDR3 is TGCGCCAGCAGCTTGGGGACAGCGAAGAACACTGAAGCTTTCTTT. Protein product: CASSLGTAKNTEAFF.

This chain uses TRBV12-3 or TRBV12-4 with TRBJ2-2, with D perhaps TRBD2 (5 bases). CDR3 size: 13 residues. V shed 6 bases and J shed 9 bases, with 14 bases lying between them. The CDR3 bases are TGTGCCAGCAGGAGGGCCAGCGACAGGGAGCTGTTTTTT. Amino acid sequence: CASRRASDRELFF.

This clone was found once. The rearrangement links TRBV19 to TRBJ2-1; 14 bases map to TRBD2. Per germline, CDR1 LNHDA and CDR2 SQIVND (reference sequence). The CDR3 is 16 amino acids. V dropped 4 bases and J dropped 10; count of bases not matched to a gene: 9. Here the CDR3 DNA reads TGTGCCAGTAGTACTCTCCCCGGGACTAGCGGGAGAGAGCAGTTCTTC. Encoded protein: CASSTLPGTSGREQFF.

This chain connects TRBV5-4 to TRBJ1-1, with a weak D call TRBD1 (5 bases). CDR3 length equals 16 residues. The V gene's germline CDR1 is SGHNT and CDR2 YYREEE (reference sequence). V was shortened by 1 base and J by 2 bases, with 15 bases between the two germline ends. In nucleotides, the CDR3 is TGTGCCAGCAGCTTGCCGTACGCAGGGCGTAACACTGAAGCTTTCTTT. As protein: CASSLPYAGRNTEAFF. The full variable domain, its missing parts supplied by reference TRBV5-4 and TRBJ1-1, is ETGVTQSPTHLIKTRGQQVTLRCSSQSGHNTVSWYQQALGQGPQFIFQYYREEENGRGNFPPRFSGLQFPNYSSELNVNALELDDSALYLCASSLPYAGRNTEAFFGQGTRLTVV.

This CDR3 reads CASSIQGPKDYGYTF. The CDR3 DNA reads as TGCGCCAGCTCCATACAGGGACCAAAAGACTATGGCTACACCTTC. V and J are TRBV5-1 and TRBJ1-2; perhaps TRBD1 as D (6 bases). CDR1 and CDR2 (germline): SGHRS, YFSETQ. The ends were cut back, 7 bases at V and 3 bases at J, with 19 bases in the middle. The CDR3 extends over 15 amino acids.

The chain has TRBV27 and TRBJ2-7, with D possibly matching TRBD2 (7 bases). The CDR3 is made up of 16 amino acids. Germline V CDR1 and CDR2: MNHEY, SMNVEV (reference sequence). The V gene lost 0 bases and the J gene lost 4 bases, with 16 bases spanning the gap. CDR3 DNA: TGTGCCAGCAGTTTATCGAGGGCTAGCGGACAGTACGAGCAGTACTTC. Translating it yields CASSLSRASGQYEQYF.

The gene calls are TRBV2 and TRBJ1-2; no reliable D call. Germline V gene lookup returns CDR1 SNHLY and CDR2 FYNNEI. V lost 8 bases to trimming and J lost 6 bases, with 10 bases between them. The CDR3 loop spans 11 amino acids. CDR3 amino acids: CASSVGDGYTF. CDR3 in DNA: TGTGCCAGCTCCGTCGGGGATGGCTACACCTTC.

V usage is TRBV5-1 and J usage is TRBJ1-1; TRBD1 agrees at 7 bases. Trimming cost V 4 bases and J 5 bases; bases outside gene matches: 11. The CDR3 sequence is 15 residues long. CDR1 is SGHRS and CDR2 is YFSETQ in the germline V gene. The DNA for the CDR3 is TGCGCCAGCAGCAGACAGACAGGGTTTTTGACTGAAGCTTTCTTT. As protein: CASSRQTGFLTEAFF.

The V gene is TRBV5-5, the J gene TRBJ1-5, with 8 nucleotides matching TRBD1. Germline loops: CDR1 SGHKS, CDR2 YYEKEE (reference sequence). Trimming cost V 0 bases and J 6 bases; bases outside gene matches: 8. The CDR3 contains 16 residues. In nucleotides, the CDR3 is TGTGCCAGCAGCTTGGGACAGGGGCCCCGTAGTCAGCCCCAGCATTTT. It encodes CASSLGQGPRSQPQHF.

This chain links TRBV7-2 with TRBJ1-2; D ambiguous. Germline CDR1 reads SGHTA; CDR2 reads FQGNSA. V lost 1 base to trimming and J lost 2 bases, with 14 bases between them. The CDR3 contains 16 residues. The CDR3 region has the DNA TGTGCCAGCAGCTTAGACTGGGGAGGAGGGAACTATGGCTACACCTTC. Its translation is CASSLDWGGGNYGYTF.